These T cell receptor beta chains were read from a single sample in a study of identical twins. Using its own MiXCR run on the 5' RACE reads, TCRdb lists one record per CDR3 protein. The table records about 520,000 distinct CDR3 sequences, less than 25% of them present only once. These data also formed part of another study, on T cells expressing NK-cell markers.

Sequencing was performed on CD4+ T cells sorted from blood. These receptors all stem from a woman in her late teens or twenties in good health. Both conserved end residues are part of each CDR3. Each record gives: J gene, D gene, clone size, V gene, CDR3 protein, CDR3 DNA. The D gene is left open where the match is weak. Clone size is not always given. Where it is, it says once, few, many or a class for expanded clones.

j_call: TRBJ2-7
d_call: NA
clone_size: few
v_call: TRBV25-1
cdr3_aa: CASSASRAYEQYF
cdr3_nt: TGTGCCAGCAGTGCCTCACGGGCCTACGAGCAGTACTTC

j_call: TRBJ2-5
d_call: NA
clone_size: NA
v_call: TRBV12-3/TRBV12-4
cdr3_aa: CASSSSVTQYF
cdr3_nt: TGTGCCAGCAGTTCCTCTGTGACCCAGTACTTC

j_call: TRBJ2-2
d_call: TRBD1
clone_size: NA
v_call: TRBV27
cdr3_aa: CASRDRVATGELFF
cdr3_nt: TGTGCCAGCCGGGACAGGGTAGCAACCGGGGAGCTGTTTTTT

j_call: TRBJ2-1
d_call: TRBD2
clone_size: few
v_call: TRBV3-1
cdr3_aa: CASSQEGGSHVF
cdr3_nt: TGTGCCAGCAGCCAAGAGGGGGGGTCTCACGTCTTC

j_call: TRBJ2-7
d_call: NA
clone_size: many
v_call: TRBV7-9
cdr3_aa: CASSLVANSYEQYF
cdr3_nt: TGTGCCAGCAGCTTAGTTGCAAACTCCTACGAGCAGTACTTC

j_call: TRBJ1-5
d_call: TRBD1
clone_size: NA
v_call: TRBV10-3
cdr3_aa: CAISEQTGGVGPQHF
cdr3_nt: TGTGCCATCAGTGAACAGACAGGGGGTGTTGGGCCCCAGCATTTT

j_call: TRBJ2-1
d_call: NA
clone_size: NA
v_call: TRBV5-1
cdr3_aa: CASSRDYEQFF
cdr3_nt: TGCGCCAGCTCCCGGGACTATGAGCAGTTCTTC

j_call: TRBJ2-5
d_call: TRBD2
clone_size: few
v_call: TRBV5-1
cdr3_aa: CASSRRVAGGEETQYF
cdr3_nt: TGCGCCAGCAGCCGAAGGGTAGCGGGAGGGGAAGAGACCCAGTACTTC

j_call: TRBJ2-3
d_call: TRBD2
clone_size: few
v_call: TRBV3-1
cdr3_aa: CASSQHGLAGGPTDTQYF
cdr3_nt: TGTGCCAGCAGCCAACACGGACTAGCGGGGGGGCCCACAGATACGCAGTATTTT

j_call: TRBJ2-7
d_call: TRBD2
clone_size: NA
v_call: TRBV25-1
cdr3_aa: CASSGGLAGPQYEQYF
cdr3_nt: TGTGCCAGCAGTGGTGGACTAGCGGGGCCACAGTACGAGCAGTACTTC

j_call: TRBJ2-1
d_call: TRBD2
clone_size: NA
v_call: TRBV7-6
cdr3_aa: CASSLVNSGRPYNEQFF
cdr3_nt: TGTGCCAGCAGCTTAGTGAATAGCGGGAGGCCTTACAATGAGCAGTTCTTC

j_call: TRBJ2-4
d_call: NA
clone_size: few
v_call: TRBV20-1
cdr3_aa: CSASPAGILAKNIQYF
cdr3_nt: TGCAGTGCTAGTCCCGCAGGCATATTAGCCAAAAACATTCAGTACTTC

j_call: TRBJ1-2
d_call: TRBD1
clone_size: NA
v_call: TRBV7-2
cdr3_aa: CASSRRQGSYGYTF
cdr3_nt: TGTGCCAGCAGCAGACGACAGGGGAGCTATGGCTACACCTTC

j_call: TRBJ1-2
d_call: NA
clone_size: NA
v_call: TRBV6-6
cdr3_aa: CASSYEAYGYTF
cdr3_nt: TGTGCCAGCAGTTACGAGGCCTATGGCTACACCTTC

j_call: TRBJ1-1
d_call: NA
clone_size: few
v_call: TRBV5-6
cdr3_aa: CASSLEPGTEAFF
cdr3_nt: TGTGCCAGCAGCTTGGAGCCAGGCACTGAAGCTTTCTTT

j_call: TRBJ1-2
d_call: TRBD1
clone_size: NA
v_call: TRBV7-3
cdr3_aa: CASSSTGTAPYGYTF
cdr3_nt: TGTGCCAGCAGCTCTACCGGGACAGCCCCATATGGCTACACCTTC

j_call: TRBJ1-6
d_call: NA
clone_size: NA
v_call: TRBV9
cdr3_aa: CASSVGGWSNPLSLHF
cdr3_nt: TGTGCCAGCAGCGTAGGGGGATGGTCTAACCCCCTAAGCCTCCACTTT

j_call: TRBJ2-7
d_call: NA
clone_size: NA
v_call: TRBV7-9
cdr3_aa: CASSLVKGYSYEQYF
cdr3_nt: TGTGCCAGCAGCTTAGTGAAAGGATATTCCTACGAGCAGTACTTC

j_call: TRBJ2-3
d_call: TRBD1
clone_size: few
v_call: TRBV4-3
cdr3_aa: CASSFRPPGQGSTDTQYF
cdr3_nt: TGCGCCAGCAGCTTCAGGCCACCGGGACAGGGTAGCACAGATACGCAGTATTTT

j_call: TRBJ2-1
d_call: NA
clone_size: few
v_call: TRBV21-1
cdr3_aa: CASSQPGWVDSEQFF
cdr3_nt: TGTGCCAGCAGCCAACCCGGGTGGGTTGACAGTGAGCAGTTCTTC

j_call: TRBJ2-7
d_call: TRBD1
clone_size: many
v_call: TRBV7-2
cdr3_aa: CASQGAKYEQYF
cdr3_nt: TGTGCCAGCCAGGGGGCTAAGTACGAGCAGTACTTC

j_call: TRBJ1-2
d_call: NA
clone_size: NA
v_call: TRBV5-5
cdr3_aa: CASSLEPSAYTSYGYTTF
cdr3_nt: TGTGCCAGCAGCTTGGAGCCGTCAGCCTACACTTCCTATGGCTACACCACCTTC

j_call: TRBJ2-5
d_call: TRBD2
clone_size: many
v_call: TRBV20-1
cdr3_aa: CSARSSGDQETQYF
cdr3_nt: TGCAGTGCTAGATCCAGCGGGGACCAAGAGACCCAGTACTTC

j_call: TRBJ1-2
d_call: NA
clone_size: few
v_call: TRBV6-5
cdr3_aa: CASNNGPYGYTF
cdr3_nt: TGTGCCAGCAACAACGGGCCCTATGGCTACACCTTC

j_call: TRBJ2-7
d_call: NA
clone_size: NA
v_call: TRBV20-1
cdr3_aa: CSARDRDRRYEQYF
cdr3_nt: TGCAGTGCTAGAGATAGAGACAGGAGGTACGAGCAGTACTTC

j_call: TRBJ2-1
d_call: TRBD2
clone_size: NA
v_call: TRBV20-1
cdr3_aa: CSAPLRTSGSYNEQFF
cdr3_nt: TGCAGTGCTCCACTTCGGACTAGCGGTTCCTACAATGAGCAGTTCTTC

j_call: TRBJ2-7
d_call: TRBD1
clone_size: NA
v_call: TRBV12-3/TRBV12-4
cdr3_aa: CASSSGQGIYEQYF
cdr3_nt: TGTGCCAGCAGCTCGGGACAGGGGATCTACGAGCAGTACTTC

j_call: TRBJ1-4
d_call: NA
clone_size: few
v_call: TRBV7-2
cdr3_aa: CASSPRVWGADEKLFF
cdr3_nt: TGTGCCAGCAGCCCACGCGTTTGGGGGGCTGATGAAAAACTGTTTTTT

j_call: TRBJ2-7
d_call: TRBD2
clone_size: NA
v_call: TRBV7-9
cdr3_aa: CASSLGRTSSYEQYF
cdr3_nt: TGTGCCAGCAGCTTGGGACGGACTAGCAGCTACGAGCAGTACTTC

j_call: TRBJ2-5
d_call: NA
clone_size: many
v_call: TRBV20-1
cdr3_aa: CSALQQTQETQYF
cdr3_nt: TGCAGTGCCCTCCAGCAGACCCAAGAGACCCAGTACTTC

j_call: TRBJ2-2
d_call: NA
clone_size: NA
v_call: TRBV19
cdr3_aa: CASSMVAGLGELFF
cdr3_nt: TGTGCCAGTAGTATGGTGGCAGGACTAGGGGAGCTGTTTTTT

j_call: TRBJ2-7
d_call: NA
clone_size: few
v_call: TRBV7-9
cdr3_aa: CASSPGTLSYEQYF
cdr3_nt: TGTGCCAGCAGCCCGGGGACGTTGTCCTACGAGCAGTACTTC

j_call: TRBJ2-5
d_call: TRBD2
clone_size: few
v_call: TRBV2
cdr3_aa: CASKFLAEETQYF
cdr3_nt: TGTGCCAGCAAATTCCTAGCGGAAGAGACCCAGTACTTC

j_call: TRBJ2-5
d_call: TRBD2
clone_size: NA
v_call: TRBV27
cdr3_aa: CASSPRLAGDQETQYF
cdr3_nt: TGTGCCAGCAGTCCTCGACTAGCGGGGGACCAAGAGACCCAGTACTTC

j_call: TRBJ2-1
d_call: NA
clone_size: NA
v_call: TRBV5-5
cdr3_aa: CASSLSLSEDNEQFF
cdr3_nt: TGTGCCAGCAGCTTGTCCCTCTCTGAAGACAATGAGCAGTTCTTC

j_call: TRBJ1-5
d_call: NA
clone_size: few
v_call: TRBV4-1
cdr3_aa: CASRRGEGNQPQHF
cdr3_nt: TGCGCCAGCAGGAGAGGGGAAGGCAATCAGCCCCAGCATTTT

j_call: TRBJ2-3
d_call: TRBD1
clone_size: few
v_call: TRBV7-9
cdr3_aa: CASSLPQGATDTQYF
cdr3_nt: TGTGCCAGCAGCTTGCCCCAGGGGGCCACAGATACGCAGTATTTT

j_call: TRBJ2-5
d_call: TRBD2
clone_size: few
v_call: TRBV12-3/TRBV12-4
cdr3_aa: CASSRSGYQETQYF
cdr3_nt: TGTGCCAGCAGTCGTAGCGGGTACCAAGAGACCCAGTACTTC

j_call: TRBJ2-3
d_call: TRBD2
clone_size: NA
v_call: TRBV3-1
cdr3_aa: CASSQDPFSGDSTDTQYF
cdr3_nt: TGTGCCAGCAGCCAAGATCCCTTTAGCGGGGATAGCACAGATACGCAGTATTTT

j_call: TRBJ2-7
d_call: NA
clone_size: few
v_call: TRBV20-1
cdr3_aa: CSAGLQGYEQYF
cdr3_nt: TGCAGTGCTGGACTACAGGGCTACGAGCAGTACTTC

j_call: TRBJ2-7
d_call: TRBD2
clone_size: NA
v_call: TRBV12-3/TRBV12-4
cdr3_aa: CASSLQSGGYEQYF
cdr3_nt: TGTGCCAGCAGTTTACAAAGCGGGGGGTACGAGCAGTACTTC

j_call: TRBJ2-1
d_call: TRBD2
clone_size: few
v_call: TRBV10-3
cdr3_aa: CAISEKEIAGPVFNEQFF
cdr3_nt: TGTGCCATCAGTGAAAAGGAGATAGCGGGACCTGTTTTCAATGAGCAGTTCTTC

j_call: TRBJ2-7
d_call: NA
clone_size: NA
v_call: TRBV18
cdr3_aa: CASSPAQTYEQYF
cdr3_nt: TGTGCCAGCTCACCAGCACAGACCTACGAGCAGTACTTC

j_call: TRBJ2-7
d_call: TRBD1
clone_size: few
v_call: TRBV7-2
cdr3_aa: CASSSTGGPYEQYF
cdr3_nt: TGTGCCAGCAGCTCCACAGGGGGCCCCTACGAGCAGTACTTC

j_call: TRBJ2-2
d_call: NA
clone_size: few
v_call: TRBV12-3/TRBV12-4
cdr3_aa: CASSFDGNTGELFF
cdr3_nt: TGTGCCAGCAGTTTTGACGGCAACACCGGGGAGCTGTTTTTT

j_call: TRBJ2-1
d_call: NA
clone_size: NA
v_call: TRBV4-1
cdr3_aa: CASSQDQTPYNEQFF
cdr3_nt: TGCGCCAGCAGCCAAGATCAAACGCCATACAATGAGCAGTTCTTC

j_call: TRBJ1-5
d_call: NA
clone_size: NA
v_call: TRBV7-8
cdr3_aa: CASSRLRDTSNQPQHF
cdr3_nt: TGTGCCAGCAGCCGCCTCCGGGACACTAGCAATCAGCCCCAGCATTTT

j_call: TRBJ1-5
d_call: NA
clone_size: many
v_call: TRBV12-3/TRBV12-4
cdr3_aa: CASSFRGWRNQPQHF
cdr3_nt: TGTGCCAGCAGTTTTCGGGGATGGCGCAATCAGCCCCAGCATTTT

j_call: TRBJ2-1
d_call: NA
clone_size: NA
v_call: TRBV21-1
cdr3_aa: CASSKGRGAGNEQFF
cdr3_nt: TGTGCCAGCAGCAAAGGGCGGGGGGCTGGCAATGAGCAGTTCTTC